This entry describes one TCR beta chain. Clinical history as reported by participants underpinned cohort assignment. This record comes from a study of blood T cell repertoires in COVID-19. Study context: COVID-19 samples, acute and convalescent, were from the United States, Italy and Spain.

In the original workflow: Scientists estimated how many nucleated cells there were by amplifying reference gene primers. Produced via immunoSEQ multiplex PCR; TCRdb's table is partial and in-frame only. V and J calls and clone size come straight from that table; D and trimming were deduced from the DNA. The profile covers hundreds of thousands of clones, with approximately 88% appearing a single time and more than 8.5% taken by the ten largest. Sequenced: PBMCs or T cells enriched from blood (not recorded which). The TCR originated in a woman aged 18-35 years who had recovered from COVID-19.

The CDR3 region is CAWDRGNTEAFF. The DNA for the CDR3 is TGTGCCTGGGACAGGGGGAACACTGAAGCTTTCTTT. The chain is built from TRBV30 and TRBJ1-1; TRBD1 agrees at 8 bases. The V gene's germline CDR1 is GTSNPN and CDR2 SVGIG (reference sequence). This CDR3 has 12 residues. With 5 bases clipped from V and 1 base from J, the junction kept 0 bases outside the gene matches.